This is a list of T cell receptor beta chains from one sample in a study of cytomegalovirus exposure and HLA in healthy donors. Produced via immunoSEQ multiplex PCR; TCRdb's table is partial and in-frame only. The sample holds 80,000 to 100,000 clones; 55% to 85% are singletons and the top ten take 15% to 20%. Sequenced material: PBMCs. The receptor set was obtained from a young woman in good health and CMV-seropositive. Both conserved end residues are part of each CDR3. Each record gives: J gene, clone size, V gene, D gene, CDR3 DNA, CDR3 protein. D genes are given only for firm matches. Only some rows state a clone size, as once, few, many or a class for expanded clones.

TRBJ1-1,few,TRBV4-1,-,TGCGCCAGCAGCCTTATGGTCCCGGATAAAACTCGAGGGACTGAAGCTTTCTTT,CASSLMVPDKTRGTEAFF
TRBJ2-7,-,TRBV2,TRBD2,TGTGCCAGCAGGGTGGAAGCGGGGGGCCTCTACGAGCAGTACTTC,CASRVEAGGLYEQYF
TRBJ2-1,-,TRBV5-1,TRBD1,TGCGCCAGCAGCTTGGGCGACAGGGGAGGTAATGAGCAGTTCTTC,CASSLGDRGGNEQFF
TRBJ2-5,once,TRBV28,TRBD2,TGTGCCAGCAGTCTAGCGGGAGGACTGTACTTC,CASSLAGGLYF
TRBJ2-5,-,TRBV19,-,TGTGCCAGTAGCGAACCAGGGGCGAGGGAGACCCAGTACTTC,CASSEPGARETQYF
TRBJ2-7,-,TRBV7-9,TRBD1,TGTGCCAGCAGCCCTGGACAGGCCTTATATTACGAGCAGTACTTC,CASSPGQALYYEQYF
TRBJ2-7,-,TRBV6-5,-,TGTGCCAGCAGTTCATCCTTGACTAAGCCCTACGAGCAGTACTTC,CASSSSLTKPYEQYF
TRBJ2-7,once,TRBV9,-,TGTGCCAGCAGCGCGTCCGGGTCCCTCCATCACGAGCAGTACTTC,CASSASGSLHHEQYF
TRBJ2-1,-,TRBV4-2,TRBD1,TGTGCCAGCAGCCAAGAGACAGGGTGGAATGAGCAGTTCTTC,CASSQETGWNEQFF
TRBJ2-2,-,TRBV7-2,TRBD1,TGTGCCAGCAGCCGGGGACAGAGCTTCACCGGGGAGCTGTTTTTT,CASSRGQSFTGELFF
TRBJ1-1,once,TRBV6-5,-,TGTGCCAGCAGTACGGGCAGGGTGAGCACTGAAGCTTTCTTT,CASSTGRVSTEAFF
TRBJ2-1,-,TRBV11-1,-,TGTGCCAGCAGTCCCGTGGGGGCCTACTCCTACAATGAGCAGTTCTTC,CASSPVGAYSYNEQFF
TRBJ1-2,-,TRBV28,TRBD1,TGTGCCAGCAGTTCGGGGACAGTCCTCTATGGCTACACCTTC,CASSSGTVLYGYTF
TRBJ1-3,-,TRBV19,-,TGTGCCAGTAGTATCGCCCAGGCCTCTGGAAACACCATATATTTT,CASSIAQASGNTIYF
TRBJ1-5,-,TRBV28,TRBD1,TGTGCCAGCAGCGCATACAGGGGTGGCAATCAGCCCCAGCATTTT,CASSAYRGGNQPQHF